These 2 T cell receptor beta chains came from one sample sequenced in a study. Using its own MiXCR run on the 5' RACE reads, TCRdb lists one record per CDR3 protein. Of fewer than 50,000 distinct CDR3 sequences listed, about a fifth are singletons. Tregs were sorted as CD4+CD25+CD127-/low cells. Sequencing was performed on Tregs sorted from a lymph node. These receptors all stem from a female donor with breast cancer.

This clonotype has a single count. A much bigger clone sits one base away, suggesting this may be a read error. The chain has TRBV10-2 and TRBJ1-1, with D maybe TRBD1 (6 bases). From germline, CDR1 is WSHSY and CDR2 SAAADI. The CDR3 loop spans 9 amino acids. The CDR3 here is CAGGPEVFF. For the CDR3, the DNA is TGCGCCGGGGGCCCCGAAGTTTTCTTT.

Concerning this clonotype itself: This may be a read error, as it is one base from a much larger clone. The CDR3 is CASSLGTELLYNEQFF. As DNA, the CDR3 is TGTGCCAGCAGTTTAGGAACGGAGCTTCTCTACAATGAGCAGTTCTTC. V and J are TRBV12-3 or TRBV12-4 and TRBJ2-1; D remains unclear. The CDR3 sequence is 16 residues long. The ends were cut back, 1 base at V and 3 bases at J, with 13 bases in the middle.